These 24 T cell receptor beta chains were sequenced from one sample in a study of CD8+ T cells in alopecia areata. Sequencing templates came from extracted RNA that was reverse transcribed into cDNA. Sequencing was performed with immunoSEQ multiplex PCR; in TCRdb, only in-frame clones are kept and a portion is missing. The sample carries 75,000 to 100,000 clones, 60% to 80% recorded once. Treatment given: oral pan-JAK inhibitor, 5-10 mg twice daily. This material consisted of CD8+ T cells sorted from blood, taken at week 44, from a patient treated with tofacitinib. Receptors were obtained from a human donor with alopecia areata.

The gene calls are TRBV6-5 and TRBJ2-1; the D gene is possibly TRBD1 (5 bases). Between the trimmed V and J ends, which lost 1 base and 5 bases, there was a span of 6 bases. The length of the CDR3 is 13 residues. Germline CDR1 MNHEY, CDR2 SVGAGI. CDR3 nucleotides: TGTGCCAGCAGTTACTTAGGGGACAATGAGCAGTTCTTC. It translates to CASSYLGDNEQFF.

This clone was detected only once. The rearrangement uses TRBV30 and TRBJ2-5, with 7 bases fitting TRBD2. This CDR3 is 13 amino acids long. Germline V CDR1 and CDR2: GTSNPN, SVGIG (reference sequence). The ends lost 5 bases at V and 5 bases at J; junction bases unmatched: 8. CDR3 coding DNA: TGTGCCTGGGGGCGGGAGCCCAGGGAGACCCAGTACTTC. Its protein is CAWGREPRETQYF.

This clone appeared a few times. The chain joins TRBV29-1 to TRBJ2-1; possible D gene TRBD2, 7 bases. The CDR3 length is 13 residues. Germline CDR1 and CDR2: SQVTM and ANQGSEA. The V end was cut by 4 bases, the J end by 9 bases, with 16 bases between. The CDR3 sequence is CSVGGGAFPEQFF. CDR3 DNA sequence: TGCAGCGTTGGTGGGGGGGCCTTTCCTGAGCAGTTCTTC.

The chain is built from TRBV4-3 and TRBJ2-1, with 9 bases aligning to TRBD2. The V gene's germline CDR1 is LGHNA and CDR2 YSLEER. Losses at the gene ends were 0 bases for V and 3 bases for J; bases not matched to a gene: 3. CDR3 length: 16 amino acids. The CDR3 sequence: CASSQEGAGGYNEQFF. The CDR3 nucleotides read TGCGCCAGCAGCCAAGAAGGAGCGGGGGGCTACAATGAGCAGTTCTTC.

This rearrangement joins TRBV19 to TRBJ2-1, with 9 bases identical to TRBD2. This CDR3 has 15 amino acids. Germline V gene lookup returns CDR1 LNHDA and CDR2 SQIVND (reference sequence). V lost 6 bases, J lost 5 bases, and 8 bases stayed unmatched. CDR3 nucleotides: TGTGCCAGTAGGACCTTAGCGGGGGAAAACAATGAGCAGTTCTTC. Its protein product is CASRTLAGENNEQFF.

The chain uses TRBV29-1 and TRBJ2-3, with 14 bases matching TRBD2. Germline V gene lookup returns CDR1 SQVTM and CDR2 ANQGSEA. The CDR3 loop spans 21 amino acids. J was trimmed by 0 bases and V by 4 bases; bases with no gene match: 18. The CDR3 nucleotides are TGCAGCGTTGCGGGACTAGCGGGGGCCGAGTACAAATCCACTAGCACAGATACGCAGTATTTT. Its protein is CSVAGLAGAEYKSTSTDTQYF.

This clone was seen just once. V is TRBV4-3 and J is TRBJ2-7, with D perhaps matching TRBD1 or TRBD2 (5 bases each). From germline, CDR1 is LGHNA and CDR2 YSLEER. This CDR3 is built from 18 residues. The V gene lost 0 bases and the J gene lost 6 bases, with 24 bases spanning the gap. The CDR3: CASSQDPAVRGPRGEQYF. The CDR3 DNA reads TGCGCCAGCAGCCAAGATCCAGCGGTTAGGGGTCCACGGGGCGAGCAGTACTTC.

The chain has TRBV27 and TRBJ2-2, with TRBD1 identical over 7 bases. The J segment lost 2 bases and the V segment lost 6 bases, leaving 3 bases of the junction unmatched. CDR1 and CDR2 from the germline V gene are MNHEY and SMNVEV (reference sequence). The CDR3 contains 14 residues. CDR3 DNA: TGTGCCAGCAGCCGACAGGGCAACACCGGGGAGCTGTTTTTT. Protein product: CASSRQGNTGELFF.

This clone showed up just once. The V call is TRBV4-3, the J call TRBJ2-7, with a possible D match to TRBD1 (5 bases). The CDR3 runs 15 residues. The germline CDR1 and CDR2 sequences are LGHNA and YSLEER. The ends were cut back, 1 base at V and 3 bases at J, with 13 bases in the middle. CDR3 amino acids: CASSQVWQGVYEQYF. In nucleotides, the CDR3 is TGCGCCAGCAGCCAAGTCTGGCAGGGCGTCTACGAGCAGTACTTC.

The rearrangement links TRBV4-3 to TRBJ1-1, with D perhaps matching TRBD1 (5 bases). V was pared by 1 base and J by 7 bases, with 10 bases between. Germline V lookup: CDR1 LGHNA, CDR2 YSLEER. CDR3 length equals 13 residues. Written as DNA, the CDR3 is TGCGCCAGCAGCCAAGGGTGGGGGAGTGAAGCTTTCTTT. This gives the protein CASSQGWGSEAFF.

The gene calls are TRBV2 and TRBJ2-6; D is possibly TRBD1 (6 bases). Looked up from germline, CDR1 is SNHLY and CDR2 is FYNNEI. This CDR3 contains 15 residues. Trimming took off 6 bases at V and 1 base at J, with 10 bases between the two ends. The CDR3 loop reads CASRPDRSGANVLTF. The CDR3, as DNA: TGTGCCAGCAGACCCGACAGGTCTGGGGCCAACGTCCTGACTTTC.

This chain joins TRBV25-1 and TRBJ1-2, with 7 bases fitting TRBD1. This CDR3 contains 15 residues. V dropped 4 bases and J dropped 4; count of bases not matched to a gene: 9. CDR1 MGHDK and CDR2 SYGVNS come from the germline V gene. The CDR3 sequence is CASSGWTGTLYGYTF. The DNA of the CDR3 is TGTGCCAGCAGTGGTTGGACAGGAACACTCTATGGCTACACCTTC.

The V gene is TRBV4-3, the J gene TRBJ2-1, with a tentative D call TRBD1 (6 bases). V was pared by 5 bases and J by 5 bases, with 13 bases between. CDR1 LGHNA and CDR2 YSLEER come from the germline V gene. This CDR3 has 14 amino acids. The DNA of the CDR3 is TGCGCCAGCAGCGGCAGGGGACGAAACAATGAGCAGTTCTTC. Translation gives CASSGRGRNNEQFF.

CDR3: CASSLRQAYEQYF. The CDR3 DNA reads as TGCGCCAGCAGCTTACGGCAGGCCTACGAGCAGTACTTC. The chain links TRBV5-1 to TRBJ2-7; D is uncertain. The CDR3 has 13 residues. Trimming shortened V by 2 bases and J by 2 bases, and 8 bases separated the two germline ends. Germline V lookup: CDR1 SGHRS, CDR2 YFSETQ.

The genes are TRBV19 and TRBJ2-2, with D perhaps TRBD1 or TRBD2 (5 bases each). The CDR3 covers 13 residues. The germline V gene encodes CDR1 LNHDA and CDR2 SQIVND (reference sequence). V lost 11 bases to trimming and J lost 3 bases, with 13 bases between them. CDR3 loop: CAVGDGDTGELFF. As DNA, the CDR3 is TGTGCCGTGGGGGACGGGGACACCGGGGAGCTGTTTTTT.

Worth noting for this clone: Other DNA sequences in this specimen translate into the identical CDR3. The J gene is TRBJ2-3, the V gene TRBV7-9; unclear D gene. V dropped 2 bases and J dropped 0 bases, with 0 bases sitting between them. The CDR3 contains 12 residues. Per germline, CDR1 SEHNR and CDR2 FQNEAQ (reference sequence). The DNA of the CDR3 is TGTGCCAGCAGCTTAAGCACAGATACGCAGTATTTT. Translation gives CASSLSTDTQYF.

This chain connects TRBV7-6 to TRBJ2-1; possibly TRBD2 for D (6 bases). Germline-derived CDR1 and CDR2 are SGHVS and FNYEAQ. The CDR3 spans 17 residues. The V end was cut by 5 bases, the J end by 1 base, with 18 bases between. The CDR3 loop is CASSPLGRGSSYNEQFF. In nucleotides, the CDR3 is TGTGCCAGCAGCCCCCTCGGGCGGGGTAGTTCCTACAATGAGCAGTTCTTC.

Only a few counts were recorded for this clone. V gene TRBV5-1 combines with J gene TRBJ1-2; the D gene is possibly TRBD1 (6 bases). From germline, CDR1 is SGHRS and CDR2 YFSETQ. Trimming shortened V by 4 bases and J by 3 bases, and 13 bases separated the two germline ends. The CDR3 totals 14 residues. CDR3: CASSPDPGDYGYTF. CDR3 coding DNA: TGCGCCAGCAGCCCAGACCCAGGGGACTATGGCTACACCTTC.

The chain carries TRBV7-9 and TRBJ2-7; D remains unclear. The CDR3 runs to 11 residues. V was clipped by 5 bases and J by 9 bases, with 11 bases between them. CDR1 is SEHNR and CDR2 is FQNEAQ in the germline V gene (reference sequence). The CDR3 DNA follows: TGTGCCAGCAGCCTGGGAAATGGGCAGTACTTC. This gives the protein CASSLGNGQYF.

This rearrangement joins TRBV7-9 to TRBJ2-3; D not resolved. The CDR3 sequence is 14 residues long. Germline V lookup: CDR1 SEHNR, CDR2 FQNEAQ (reference sequence). V was pared by 6 bases and J by 2 bases, with 12 bases between. The DNA for the CDR3 is TGTGCCAGCAGGTCCGGGTCCAACACAGATACGCAGTATTTT. Translated: CASRSGSNTDTQYF. The variable domain in full, with the rest retrieved from reference TRBV7-9 and TRBJ2-3, is DTGVSQNPRHKITKRGQNVTFRCDPISEHNRLYWYRQTLGQGPEFLTYFQNEAQLEKSRLLSDRFSAERPKGSFSTLEIQRTEQGDSAMYLCASRSGSNTDTQYFGPGTRLTVL.

CDR3 loop: CASSLGGGAHYGYTF. DNA of the CDR3: TGTGCCAGCAGCTTAGGAGGAGGGGCCCATTATGGCTACACCTTC. The chain uses TRBV7-6 and TRBJ1-2, with D perhaps TRBD1 (5 bases). With 1 base removed from V and 5 bases from J, the gap between germline ends came to 14 bases. The germline V gene encodes CDR1 SGHVS and CDR2 FNYEAQ. The CDR3 runs 15 residues.

V gene TRBV19 combines with J gene TRBJ2-2; no definite D call. Germline V lookup: CDR1 LNHDA, CDR2 SQIVND (reference sequence). The CDR3 loop spans 13 amino acids. Trimming removed 4 bases at V and 5 bases at J, with 8 bases between. Here the CDR3 reads CASSTGLTGELFF. The CDR3 DNA reads TGTGCCAGTAGTACTGGCTTAACCGGGGAGCTGTTTTTT. Together with reference TRBV19 and TRBJ2-2, the CDR3 gives the full variable domain: DGGITQSPKYLFRKEGQNVTLSCEQNLNHDAMYWYRQDPGQGLRLIYYSQIVNDFQKGDIAEGYSVSREKKESFPLTVTSAQKNPTAFYLCASSTGLTGELFFGEGSRLTVL.

This chain links TRBV30 with TRBJ2-2; 9 nucleotides match TRBD1. This CDR3 is 14 amino acids long. CDR1 is GTSNPN and CDR2 is SVGIG in the germline V gene (reference sequence). V shed 5 bases and J 4 bases; nucleotides not matched to a gene: 5. CDR3: CAWDRGVVTGELFF. In nucleotides, the CDR3 is TGTGCCTGGGACAGGGGGGTGGTCACCGGGGAGCTGTTTTTT.

This clone was seen only a few times. The V and J genes are TRBV7-3 and TRBJ1-1, with a tentative D call TRBD1 (5 bases). Germline V gene lookup returns CDR1 SGHTA and CDR2 FQGTGA. V was shortened by 2 bases and J by 1 base, with 11 bases between the two germline ends. The CDR3 is 15 amino acids. The CDR3 sequence is CASSLLRDGNTEAFF. CDR3 in DNA: TGTGCCAGCAGCTTATTAAGGGACGGGAACACTGAAGCTTTCTTT.